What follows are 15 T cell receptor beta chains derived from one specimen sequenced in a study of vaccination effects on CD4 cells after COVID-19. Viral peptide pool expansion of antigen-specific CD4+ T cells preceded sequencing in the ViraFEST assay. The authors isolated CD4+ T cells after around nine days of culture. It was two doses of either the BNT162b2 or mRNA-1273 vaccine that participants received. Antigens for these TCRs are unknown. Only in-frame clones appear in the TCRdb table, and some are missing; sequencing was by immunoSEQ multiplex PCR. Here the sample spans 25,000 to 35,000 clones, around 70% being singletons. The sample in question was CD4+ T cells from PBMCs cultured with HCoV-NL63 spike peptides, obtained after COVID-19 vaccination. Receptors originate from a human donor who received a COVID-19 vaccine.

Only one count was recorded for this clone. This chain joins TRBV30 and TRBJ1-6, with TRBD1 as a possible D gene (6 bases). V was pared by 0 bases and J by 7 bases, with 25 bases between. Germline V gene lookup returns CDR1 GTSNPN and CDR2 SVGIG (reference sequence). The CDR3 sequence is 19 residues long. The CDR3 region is CAWSVTPFLLTGRNSPLHF. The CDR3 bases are TGTGCCTGGAGTGTAACCCCATTTCTACTTACAGGGAGAAATTCACCCCTCCACTTT.

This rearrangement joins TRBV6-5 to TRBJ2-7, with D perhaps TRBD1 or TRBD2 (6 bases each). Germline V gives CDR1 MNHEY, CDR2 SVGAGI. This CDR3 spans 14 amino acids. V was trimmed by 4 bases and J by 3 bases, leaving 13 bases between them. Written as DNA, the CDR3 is TGTGCCAGCAGTTTCGACAGGAGGGACTACGAGCAGTACTTC. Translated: CASSFDRRDYEQYF.

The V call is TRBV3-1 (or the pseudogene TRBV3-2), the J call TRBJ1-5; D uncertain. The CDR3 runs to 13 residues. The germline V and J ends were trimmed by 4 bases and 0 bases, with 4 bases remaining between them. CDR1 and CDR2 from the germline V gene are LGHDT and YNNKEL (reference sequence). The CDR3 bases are TGTGCCAGCAGCCCAGATAGCAATCAGCCCCAGCATTTT. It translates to CASSPDSNQPQHF.

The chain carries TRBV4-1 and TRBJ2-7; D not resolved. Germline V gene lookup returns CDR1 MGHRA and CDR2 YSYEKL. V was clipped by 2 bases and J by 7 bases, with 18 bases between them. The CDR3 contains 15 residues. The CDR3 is CASSQPTRRPWEQYF. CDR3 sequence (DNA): TGCGCCAGCAGCCAACCCACCCGCCGTCCGTGGGAGCAGTACTTC.

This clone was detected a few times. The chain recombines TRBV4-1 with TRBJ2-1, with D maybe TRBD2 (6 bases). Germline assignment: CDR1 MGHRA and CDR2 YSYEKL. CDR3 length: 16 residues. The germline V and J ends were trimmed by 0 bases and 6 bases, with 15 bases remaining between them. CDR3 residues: CASSQDRWGVGNEQFF. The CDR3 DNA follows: TGCGCCAGCAGCCAAGATCGTTGGGGGGTGGGCAATGAGCAGTTCTTC.

This chain's CDR3 is CAWSVQGDTEAFF. The DNA for the CDR3 is TGTGCCTGGAGTGTTCAGGGCGACACTGAAGCTTTCTTT. The rearrangement joins TRBV30 to TRBJ1-1; weak D call: TRBD1 (5 bases). Trimming left V 0 bases short and J 3 bases short, with 8 bases between. CDR1 and CDR2 (germline): GTSNPN, SVGIG (reference sequence). The CDR3 sequence is 13 residues long.

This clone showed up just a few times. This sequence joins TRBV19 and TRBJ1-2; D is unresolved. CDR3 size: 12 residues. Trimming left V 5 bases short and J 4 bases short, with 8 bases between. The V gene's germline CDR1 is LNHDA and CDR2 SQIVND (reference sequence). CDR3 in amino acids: CASSPRAYGYTF. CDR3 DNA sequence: TGTGCCAGTAGTCCTCGGGCCTATGGCTACACCTTC.

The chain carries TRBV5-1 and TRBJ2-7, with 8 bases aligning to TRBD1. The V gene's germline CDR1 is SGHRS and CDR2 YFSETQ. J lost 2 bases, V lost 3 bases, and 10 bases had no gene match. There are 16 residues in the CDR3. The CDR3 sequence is CASSSAPGQGTYEQYF. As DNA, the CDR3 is TGCGCCAGCAGCTCGGCCCCCGGACAGGGCACCTACGAGCAGTACTTC.

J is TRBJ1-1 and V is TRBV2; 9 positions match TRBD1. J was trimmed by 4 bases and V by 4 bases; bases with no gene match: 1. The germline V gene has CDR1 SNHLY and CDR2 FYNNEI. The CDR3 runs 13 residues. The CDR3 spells CASSGTGATEAFF. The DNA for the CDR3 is TGTGCCAGCAGTGGGACAGGGGCCACTGAAGCTTTCTTT.

This CDR3 is CASSRRRGETQYF. The CDR3 DNA is TGTGCCAGCAGCCGGCGCAGGGGAGAGACCCAGTACTTC. The chain recombines TRBV7-2 with TRBJ2-5, with a possible D match to TRBD1 (6 bases). Germline V gene lookup returns CDR1 SGHTA and CDR2 FQGNSA. The CDR3 has 13 amino acids. V was trimmed by 5 bases and J by 4 bases, leaving 11 bases between them.

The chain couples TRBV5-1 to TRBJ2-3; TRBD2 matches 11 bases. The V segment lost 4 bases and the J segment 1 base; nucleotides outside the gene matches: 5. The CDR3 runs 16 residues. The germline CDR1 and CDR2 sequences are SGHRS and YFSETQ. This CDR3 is CASSAGTSGRTDTQYF. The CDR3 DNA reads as TGCGCCAGCAGCGCCGGGACTAGCGGACGCACAGATACGCAGTATTTT.

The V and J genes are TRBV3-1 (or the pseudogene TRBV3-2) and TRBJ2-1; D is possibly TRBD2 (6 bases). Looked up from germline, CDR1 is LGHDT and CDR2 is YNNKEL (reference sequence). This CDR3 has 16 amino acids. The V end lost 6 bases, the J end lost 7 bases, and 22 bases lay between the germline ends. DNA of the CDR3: TGTGCCAGCAGTCCATTGAGCGGGCTCCCACGAAATGAGCAGTTCTTC. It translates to CASSPLSGLPRNEQFF.

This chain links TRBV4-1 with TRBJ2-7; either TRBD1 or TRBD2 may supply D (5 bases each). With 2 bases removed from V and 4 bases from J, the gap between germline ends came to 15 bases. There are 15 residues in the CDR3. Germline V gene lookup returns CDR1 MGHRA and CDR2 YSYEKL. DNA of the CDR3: TGCGCCAGCAGCCAACCGGGACGGATGAAGTACGAGCAGTACTTC. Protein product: CASSQPGRMKYEQYF.

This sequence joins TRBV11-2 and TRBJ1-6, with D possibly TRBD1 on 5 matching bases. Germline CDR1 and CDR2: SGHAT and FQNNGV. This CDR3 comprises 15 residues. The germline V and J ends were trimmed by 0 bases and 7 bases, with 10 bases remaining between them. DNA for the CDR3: TGTGCCAGCAGCTTAGATCGGGGACGAAATTCACCCCTCCACTTT. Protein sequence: CASSLDRGRNSPLHF.

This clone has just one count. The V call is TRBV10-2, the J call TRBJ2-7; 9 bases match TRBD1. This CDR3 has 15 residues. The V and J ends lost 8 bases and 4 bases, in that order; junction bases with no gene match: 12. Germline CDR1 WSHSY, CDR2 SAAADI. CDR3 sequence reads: CASFDTGTGPYEQYF. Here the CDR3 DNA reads TGCGCCAGCTTCGATACCGGGACAGGGCCTTACGAGCAGTACTTC.